This T cell receptor (beta chain) came from a study of tumor-infiltrating lymphocytes in primary liver carcinoma. Study-wide background: Participating patients were men and women between 30 and 69 years old.

A single count supports this clonotype. RNA isolated from unsorted whole blood supplied the blood RNA, with germline DNA also extracted. This CDR3 is built from 15 residues. Trimming shortened V by 4 bases and J by 4 bases, and 14 bases separated the two germline ends. Looked up from germline, CDR1 is SGHAT and CDR2 is FQNNGV. With around 520 ng total RNA as template and a constant-region primer, TCR beta cDNA was made. Three nested multiplex PCR rounds, a slightly modified ARM-PCR, produced the libraries for TCR beta. With TRBV1-TRBV30 forward primers and a C-beta reverse primer, the first two PCR rounds were run for roughly 10 cycles each. TCRdb recomputed calls from the multiplex PCR reads with MiXCR, one row per CDR3 protein. The table lists fewer than 350,000 distinct CDR3 sequences, more than 55% of them singletons.

This receptor was taken from a man in his forties with primary liver carcinoma and hepatitis B virus infection. The rearrangement uses TRBV11-2 and TRBJ1-5; D unresolved. The sequencing sample was made of peripheral blood. Written as DNA, the CDR3 is TGTGCCAGCAGCTCCGACGTGGGCCCTAATCAGCCCCAGCATTTT. The encoded protein is CASSSDVGPNQPQHF.